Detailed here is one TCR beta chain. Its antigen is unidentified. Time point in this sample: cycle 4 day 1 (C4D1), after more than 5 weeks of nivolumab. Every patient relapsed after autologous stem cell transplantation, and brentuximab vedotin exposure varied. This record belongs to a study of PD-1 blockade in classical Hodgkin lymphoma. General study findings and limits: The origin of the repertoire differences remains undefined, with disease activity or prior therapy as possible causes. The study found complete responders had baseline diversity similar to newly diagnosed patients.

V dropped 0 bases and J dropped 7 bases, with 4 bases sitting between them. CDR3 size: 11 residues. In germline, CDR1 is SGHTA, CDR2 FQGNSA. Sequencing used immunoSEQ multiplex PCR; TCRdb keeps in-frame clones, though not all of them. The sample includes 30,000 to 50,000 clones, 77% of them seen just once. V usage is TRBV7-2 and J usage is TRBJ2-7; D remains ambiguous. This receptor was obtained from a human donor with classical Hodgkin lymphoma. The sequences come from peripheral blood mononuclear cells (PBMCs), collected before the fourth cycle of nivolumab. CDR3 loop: CASSLALEQYF. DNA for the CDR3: TGTGCCAGCAGCTTAGCGTTGGAGCAGTACTTC.